These 8 T cell receptor beta chains were all obtained from the same sample, sequenced in a study of beta chain features in type 1 diabetes. Study-wide points: For Type 1 diabetes patients, all four CD4+ subsets carried TCRB CDR3s that were moderately but significantly shorter.

Isolated RNA was reverse transcribed in full, so expressed TCRB transcripts were sequenced. Data came from immunoSEQ multiplex PCR; TCRdb stores just in-frame clones and leaves some out. This table has some 350,000 clones, 8% to 10% appearing once. Their cognate antigens are unknown. The sequencing input was central memory CD4+ T cells from blood. Receptors were obtained from a man younger than 40 with type 1 diabetes.

The chain links TRBV7-2 to TRBJ2-5, with D possibly matching TRBD1 (5 bases). The J call could be wrong; TRBJ2-7 is a better fit for the DNA end. The CDR3 loop spans 14 amino acids. Germline CDR1 is SGHTA and CDR2 is FQGNSA. The CDR3 spells CASSFRQNFYEQYF. In DNA form, the CDR3 reads TGTGCCAGCAGCTTTCGACAGAATTTCTACGAGCAGTACTTC.

This clone was detected many times. The V call is TRBV18, the J call TRBJ1-2; D is possibly TRBD1 (5 bases). Trimming took off 1 base at V and 8 bases at J, with 14 bases between the two ends. Germline CDR1 and CDR2: KGHSH and LQKENI. The CDR3 covers 14 residues. The DNA for the CDR3 is TGTGCCAGCTCACCACGGGGGGTCCTCGGCGGCTACACCTTC. Amino acid sequence: CASSPRGVLGGYTF.

There are a few counts of this clone. The gene calls are TRBV2 and TRBJ2-7; 9 bases are a match to TRBD1. The CDR3 has 14 residues. The germline CDR1 and CDR2 sequences are SNHLY and FYNNEI. The V gene end was trimmed by 4 bases and the J gene end by 4 bases; junction bases not matched to a gene: 5. In DNA form, the CDR3 reads TGTGCCAGCAGTGGCCGGGACAGGGCATACGAGCAGTACTTC. Translating it yields CASSGRDRAYEQYF.

V gene TRBV20-1 combines with J gene TRBJ2-2, with D unresolved. V was cut by 3 bases and J by 5 bases, with 4 bases left in between. CDR3 length: 11 amino acids. The germline gives CDR1 DFQATT, CDR2 SNEGSKA (reference sequence). CDR3 sequence: CSASETGELFF. Here the CDR3 DNA reads TGCAGTGCTAGTGAAACCGGGGAGCTGTTTTTT.

This clone has just a few counts. The chain employs TRBV25-1 and TRBJ2-2; D is perhaps TRBD1 (5 bases). This CDR3 is built from 15 residues. Trimming cost V 4 bases and J 0 bases, with 9 bases left between them. Germline V gene sequence: CDR1 MGHDK, CDR2 SYGVNS. CDR3 nucleotides: TGTGCCAGCAGTGCCACAGGTTCGAACACCGGGGAGCTGTTTTTT. The encoded protein is CASSATGSNTGELFF.

This clone occurred a few times. The rearrangement uses TRBV29-1 and TRBJ1-2, with D possibly TRBD1 on 6 matching bases. Per germline, CDR1 SQVTM and CDR2 ANQGSEA. The CDR3 sequence is 12 residues long. V dropped 6 bases and J dropped 8 bases, with 16 bases sitting between them. CDR3 loop: CSVLGGGAGYTF. The CDR3 DNA reads TGCAGCGTCCTAGGGGGGGGCGCGGGCTACACCTTC.

This clone was counted a few times. V and J are TRBV5-1 and TRBJ1-1, with D uncertain. Germline V gives CDR1 SGHRS, CDR2 YFSETQ. The CDR3 loop spans 12 amino acids. V gave up 0 bases and J gave up 4 bases, with 4 bases separating them. The CDR3 nucleotides are TGCGCCAGCAGCTTGGATCTCACTGAAGCTTTCTTT. As protein: CASSLDLTEAFF.

The chain employs TRBV19 and TRBJ2-7; perhaps D is TRBD1 or TRBD2 (5 bases each). CDR3 length: 14 amino acids. The germline V and J ends were trimmed by 3 bases and 2 bases, with 11 bases remaining between them. CDR1 is LNHDA and CDR2 is SQIVND in the germline V gene (reference sequence). The CDR3 here is CASSMDKEAYEQYF. CDR3 nucleotide sequence: TGTGCCAGTAGTATGGACAAGGAGGCCTACGAGCAGTACTTC.